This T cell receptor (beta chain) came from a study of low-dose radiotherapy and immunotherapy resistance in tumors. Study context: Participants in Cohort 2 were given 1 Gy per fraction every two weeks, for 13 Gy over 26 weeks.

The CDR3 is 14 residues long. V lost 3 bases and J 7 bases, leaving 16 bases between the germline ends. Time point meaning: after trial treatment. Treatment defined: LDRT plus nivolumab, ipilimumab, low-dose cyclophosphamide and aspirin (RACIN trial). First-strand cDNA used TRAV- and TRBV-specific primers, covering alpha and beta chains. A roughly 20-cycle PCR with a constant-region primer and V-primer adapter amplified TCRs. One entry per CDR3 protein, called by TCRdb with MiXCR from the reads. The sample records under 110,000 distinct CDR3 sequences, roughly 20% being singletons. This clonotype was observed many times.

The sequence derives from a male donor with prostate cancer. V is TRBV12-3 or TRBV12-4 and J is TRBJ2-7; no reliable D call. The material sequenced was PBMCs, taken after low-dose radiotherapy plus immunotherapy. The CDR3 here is CASSFARTLREQYF. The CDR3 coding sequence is TGTGCCAGCAGTTTCGCCCGAACCCTAAGGGAGCAGTACTTC.